The 21 T cell receptor beta chains below all came from one sample that was sequenced in a study of low-dose radiotherapy and immunotherapy resistance in tumors. Sample time point: before trial treatment. First-strand cDNA relied on TRAV- and TRBV-specific primers spanning alpha and beta chains. TCRs underwent about 20 PCR cycles of amplification with a constant-region primer and V-primer adapter. Via MiXCR, TCRdb re-called the reads, giving one row per CDR3 protein. The table shows around 80,000 distinct CDR3 sequences, with approximately 17% occurring only once. This specimen was PBMCs, taken before treatment. The origin of the receptors is a male donor with prostate cancer.

This clonotype was found many times. V gene TRBV7-2 combines with J gene TRBJ1-4; D not resolved. Trimming took off 4 bases at V and 0 bases at J, with 3 bases between the two ends. Germline CDR1 reads SGHTA; CDR2 reads FQGNSA. The CDR3 covers 13 residues. CDR3 amino acids: CASSSTTNEKLFF. The CDR3 DNA follows: TGTGCCAGCAGCTCAACAACTAATGAAAAACTGTTTTTT. Based on the CDR3 plus reference TRBV7-2 and TRBJ1-4, the full variable domain is GAGVSQSPSNKVTEKGKDVELRCDPISGHTALYWYRQSLGQGLEFLIYFQGNSAPDKSGLPSDRFSAERTGGSVSTLTIQRTQQEDSAVYLCASSSTTNEKLFFGSGTQLSVL.

This clonotype was detected ten times or more. The rearrangement links TRBV12-3 or TRBV12-4 to TRBJ1-2; 9 bases agree with TRBD1. V was clipped by 6 bases and J by 4 bases; unmatched bases: 0. The CDR3 runs 12 residues. CDR3 sequence (DNA): TGTGCCAGCAGACAGGGGGCCTATGGCTACACCTTC. It yields the protein CASRQGAYGYTF.

This chain uses TRBV6-1 with TRBJ1-2; perhaps TRBD1 as D (6 bases). The CDR3 length is 14 residues. The germline V gene has CDR1 MNHNS and CDR2 SASEGT. The V end lost 4 bases, the J end lost 2 bases, and 11 bases lay between the germline ends. CDR3 residues: CASSAQTGNYGYTF. The DNA for the CDR3 is TGTGCCAGCAGTGCGCAAACAGGGAACTATGGCTACACCTTC.

The sample holds many counts of this clonotype. This sequence joins TRBV4-3 and TRBJ2-1, with TRBD2 matching 16 bases. From germline, CDR1 is LGHNA and CDR2 YSLEER. This CDR3 spans 16 amino acids. The V gene end was trimmed by 3 bases and the J gene end by 10 bases; junction bases not matched to a gene: 6. Written as DNA, the CDR3 is TGCGCCAGCAGCCATGCCCCGGGACTAGCGGGGGGGGAGCAGTTCTTC. This encodes CASSHAPGLAGGEQFF.

This clonotype has ten or more counts. The genes are TRBV6-2 or TRBV6-3 and TRBJ2-4; D is unresolved. The V gene lost 2 bases and the J gene lost 2 bases, with 13 bases spanning the gap. Germline V lookup: CDR1 MNHEY, CDR2 SVGEGT. This CDR3 is built from 16 residues. CDR3 residues: CASSYTQGRSKNIQYF. CDR3 bases: TGTGCCAGCAGTTACACTCAAGGCCGGTCCAAAAACATTCAGTACTTC.

This clonotype has more than one count but fewer than ten. The genes are TRBV28 and TRBJ1-1; weak D call: TRBD1 (6 bases). The CDR3 totals 14 residues. Trimming removed 7 bases from V and 4 bases from J, with 16 bases in between. The germline gives CDR1 MDHEN, CDR2 SYDVKM. CDR3 protein: CASTLMGAGTEAFF. The CDR3 bases are TGTGCCAGCACCCTCATGGGGGCCGGCACTGAAGCTTTCTTT.

In this sample, this clonotype turned up once. The rearrangement joins TRBV18 to TRBJ2-5, with D unresolved. The CDR3 is made up of 12 amino acids. Trimming left V 2 bases short and J 2 bases short, with 3 bases between. Germline CDR1 KGHSH, CDR2 LQKENI. The CDR3 DNA follows: TGTGCCAGCTCACCATTACAAGAGACCCAGTACTTC. Protein product: CASSPLQETQYF.

This clonotype showed up just a few times. One end of the junction is discordant with germline, which a read error may explain. This chain connects TRBV5-1 to TRBJ2-1; 8 bases match TRBD1. This CDR3 region has 14 residues. CDR1 and CDR2 (germline): SGHRS, YFSETQ. The CDR3 here is CASSTQGAPYEQFF. The DNA of the CDR3 is TGTGCCAGCAGCACGCAGGGGGCGCCCTACGAGCAGTTCTTC.

As to this clonotype: A far larger clone is one base from this, pointing to a likely read error. The gene calls are TRBV7-6 and TRBJ2-7, with TRBD2 matching 8 bases. This CDR3 comprises 16 residues. V lost 2 bases and J lost 7; bases outside the gene matches: 13. The germline V gene has CDR1 SGHVS and CDR2 FNYEAQ. The CDR3 region has the DNA TGTGCCAGCAGCTTAAGCGGGAGTTGGTTGGTAAATGAGCAGTACTTC. Protein: CASSLSGSWLVNEQYF.

Comment on this clonotype: Sequence at one end of the junction differs from germline and may be a read error. This chain links TRBV5-1 with TRBJ2-1; TRBD2 aligns across 11 bases. The V gene's germline CDR1 is SGHRS and CDR2 YFSETQ. The CDR3 loop spans 15 amino acids. CDR3 nucleotides: TGCGCCAGCAGCTCGGGACTAGCGGAAGACAATGGGCAGTTCTTC. The encoded protein is CASSSGLAEDNGQFF.

Notes on this clonotype: A single base separates this from a much larger clone, so it may be a read error. The rearrangement links TRBV13 to TRBJ2-3, with 8 bases identical to TRBD2. CDR3 length: 14 amino acids. CDR1 is PRHDT, CDR2 FYEKMQ, per germline (reference sequence). J was trimmed by 6 bases and V by 3 bases; bases with no gene match: 5. The CDR3 loop is CASSFRGGGDTQYF. The CDR3 DNA reads as TGTGCCAGCAGCTTCCGGGGGGGAGGGGATACGCAGTATTTT.

This clonotype was recorded many times. This chain links TRBV6-2 or TRBV6-3 with TRBJ1-1; TRBD1 might be the D (6 bases). Germline CDR1 MNHEY, CDR2 SVGEGT. V was cut by 0 bases and J by 0 bases, with 8 bases left in between. CDR3 length equals 15 residues. The CDR3 reads CASSYSGALNTEAFF. The CDR3, as DNA: TGTGCCAGCAGTTACTCGGGGGCATTGAACACTGAAGCTTTCTTT.

The J gene is TRBJ1-4, the V gene TRBV29-1, with 9 nucleotides matching TRBD1. CDR3 length: 16 residues. CDR1 is SQVTM and CDR2 is ANQGSEA in the germline V gene. Trimming at V came to 6 bases and at J to 14 bases, leaving 22 bases not matched to a gene. CDR3 protein: CSVERPAGTGPPGLFF. In DNA, the CDR3 is TGCAGCGTGGAGAGACCAGCCGGGACAGGGCCTCCTGGGCTGTTTTTT.

In this sample, this clonotype turned up many times. CDR3 amino acids: CSAREIRLGAFTEAFF. The CDR3, as DNA: TGCAGTGCTAGAGAAATTAGATTGGGGGCTTTCACTGAAGCTTTCTTT. V gene TRBV20-1 combines with J gene TRBJ1-1; TRBD1 might be the D (6 bases). The CDR3 is made up of 16 amino acids. Germline assignment: CDR1 DFQATT and CDR2 SNEGSKA (reference sequence). The V and J ends lost 0 bases and 4 bases respectively, with 18 bases between them.

This clonotype was counted at least ten times. This chain connects TRBV6-2 or TRBV6-3 to TRBJ2-7; D tentatively reads TRBD1 or TRBD2 (5 bases each). This CDR3 region has 14 residues. The V and J ends lost 6 bases and 3 bases respectively, with 15 bases between them. Looked up from germline, CDR1 is MNHEY and CDR2 is SVGEGT. This chain's CDR3 is CASRPPGRDYEQYF. The CDR3 DNA reads TGTGCCAGCAGGCCCCCGGGACGGGACTACGAGCAGTACTTC.

This clonotype has ten or more counts. The chain couples TRBV24-1 to TRBJ1-4, with D uncertain. There are 13 residues in the CDR3. The ends were cut back, 12 bases at V and 3 bases at J, with 13 bases in the middle. From germline, CDR1 is KGHDR and CDR2 SFDVKD. CDR3 sequence reads: CAFPGKPNEKLFF. DNA of the CDR3: TGTGCCTTCCCTGGGAAACCTAATGAAAAACTGTTTTTT.

Many counts were recorded for this clonotype. The chain carries TRBV15 and TRBJ1-5, with D unclear. Between the trimmed V and J ends, which lost 0 bases and 0 bases, there was a span of 12 bases. The CDR3 runs 17 residues. CDR1 and CDR2 (germline): LNHNV, YYDKDF (reference sequence). The CDR3 reads CATSRERAGVSNQPQHF. The DNA of the CDR3 is TGTGCCACCAGCAGAGAACGGGCAGGAGTTAGCAATCAGCCCCAGCATTTT. The variable domain in full, completed from reference TRBV15 and TRBJ1-5, reads DAMVIQNPRYQVTQFGKPVTLSCSQTLNHNVMYWYQQKSSQAPKLLFHYYDKDFNNEADTPDNFQSRRPNTSFCFLDIRSPGLGDTAMYLCATSRERAGVSNQPQHFGDGTRLSIL.

This clonotype was found many times. One junction end does not reproduce the germline sequence, and a read error may be involved. The V call is TRBV24-1, the J call TRBJ2-3, with D unclear. Germline loops: CDR1 KGHDR, CDR2 SFDVKD. This CDR3 has 15 amino acids. The CDR3 DNA reads as TGTGCCACCAGTGACTACAACAGAGGCACGGATACGCAGTATTTT. The encoded protein is CATSDYNRGTDTQYF.

The chain carries TRBV12-3 or TRBV12-4 and TRBJ2-7, with D perhaps given as TRBD1 or TRBD2 (5 bases each). The CDR3 has 12 residues. Trimming left V 3 bases short and J 3 bases short, with 6 bases between. CDR3 in amino acids: CASSLGDYEQYF. In DNA form, the CDR3 reads TGTGCCAGCAGTTTGGGGGACTACGAGCAGTACTTC.

The chain couples TRBV28 to TRBJ2-7; the match to TRBD1 covers 7 bases. CDR3 length: 13 amino acids. Germline CDR1 reads MDHEN; CDR2 reads SYDVKM. V lost 5 bases to trimming and J lost 6 bases; unmatched junction nucleotides: 7. This chain's CDR3 is CASSKQGWFEQYF. CDR3 bases: TGTGCCAGCAGTAAACAGGGGTGGTTCGAGCAGTACTTC.

This clonotype showed up just a few times. The V gene is TRBV5-1, the J gene TRBJ2-5, with 11 bases matching TRBD2. The CDR3 length is 17 residues. Trimming took 2 bases from V and 0 from J; bases not matched to a gene: 6. CDR1 and CDR2 (germline): SGHRS, YFSETQ. The CDR3 DNA follows: TGCGCCAGCAGCTTTCGTCCGGGACTAGCGGACCAAGAGACCCAGTACTTC. Amino acid sequence: CASSFRPGLADQETQYF.